Listed below are T cell receptor beta chains from one sample, sequenced in a study of radiation and T cells in renal cell carcinoma. Libraries were prepared by immunoSEQ multiplex PCR; TCRdb keeps only in-frame clonotypes and omits some of them. The table records approximately 110,000 clones, about four fifths of them present only once. The sample here was blood, taken from a patient whose treatment included radiotherapy and nephrectomy. The source of these receptors is a woman aged 55-70 years with renal cell carcinoma. Each CDR3 is given with its conserved first and last residue. A D gene is named only where the DNA matches it firmly. Clone size is shown for a subset of rows, as once, few, many or a class of expanded clone.

TRBV15	-	TRBJ2-7	-	CATSPRAGRRYEQYF	TGTGCCACCAGCCCACGCGCAGGCAGGCGCTACGAGCAGTACTTC
TRBV6-1	-	TRBJ2-7	-	CASSEQVGSYEQYF	TGTGCCAGCAGTGAACAAGTGGGTTCCTACGAGCAGTACTTC
TRBV5-6	-	TRBJ2-3	-	CASTGTDTSTDTQYF	TGTGCCAGCACCGGGACTGACACTAGCACAGATACGCAGTATTTT
TRBV19	TRBD2	TRBJ2-3	-	CASRLAGGSDTQYF	TGTGCCAGTAGACTAGCGGGGGGCTCAGATACGCAGTATTTT
TRBV6-1	-	TRBJ1-1	-	CASSEGLRGPRDTEAFF	TGTGCCAGCAGTGAAGGGCTAAGGGGTCCGAGGGACACTGAAGCTTTCTTT
TRBV5-1	-	TRBJ2-1	-	CASSEEGRSDNEQFF	TGCGCCAGCAGCGAGGAGGGGAGGTCGGACAATGAGCAGTTCTTC
TRBV7-8	-	TRBJ2-7	-	CASSFEIAAYEQYF	TGTGCCAGCAGCTTCGAGATAGCCGCCTACGAGCAGTACTTC
TRBV27	TRBD1	TRBJ1-4	-	CASQGEANEKLFF	TGTGCCAGTCAGGGGGAGGCTAATGAAAAACTGTTTTTT
TRBV5-5	TRBD1	TRBJ2-3	few	CASSVAGGANTQYF	TGTGCCAGCAGCGTAGCAGGGGGCGCGAATACGCAGTATTTT
TRBV7-9	-	TRBJ1-4	-	CASRGGNNEKLFF	TGTGCCAGCAGAGGGGGGAACAACGAAAAACTGTTTTTT
TRBV6-5	-	TRBJ1-2	-	CASSSDSIYGYTF	TGTGCCAGCAGTAGCGACAGCATCTATGGCTACACCTTC
TRBV29-1	-	TRBJ1-2	once	CSVEGGLYGYTF	TGCAGCGTTGAAGGCGGACTCTATGGCTACACCTTC
TRBV5-4	TRBD1	TRBJ2-7	once	CASSSRTGAEGGEQYF	TGTGCCAGCAGCTCTAGGACAGGGGCCGAGGGGGGCGAGCAGTACTTC
TRBV7-3	TRBD2	TRBJ2-3	-	CASSFGPSGGANTQYF	TGTGCCAGCAGCTTCGGGCCTAGCGGGGGGGCTAATACGCAGTATTTT
TRBV15	TRBD1	TRBJ1-5	-	CATSRPAGQGGFWPQHF	TGTGCCACCAGCAGACCCGCCGGACAGGGAGGATTTTGGCCCCAGCATTTT